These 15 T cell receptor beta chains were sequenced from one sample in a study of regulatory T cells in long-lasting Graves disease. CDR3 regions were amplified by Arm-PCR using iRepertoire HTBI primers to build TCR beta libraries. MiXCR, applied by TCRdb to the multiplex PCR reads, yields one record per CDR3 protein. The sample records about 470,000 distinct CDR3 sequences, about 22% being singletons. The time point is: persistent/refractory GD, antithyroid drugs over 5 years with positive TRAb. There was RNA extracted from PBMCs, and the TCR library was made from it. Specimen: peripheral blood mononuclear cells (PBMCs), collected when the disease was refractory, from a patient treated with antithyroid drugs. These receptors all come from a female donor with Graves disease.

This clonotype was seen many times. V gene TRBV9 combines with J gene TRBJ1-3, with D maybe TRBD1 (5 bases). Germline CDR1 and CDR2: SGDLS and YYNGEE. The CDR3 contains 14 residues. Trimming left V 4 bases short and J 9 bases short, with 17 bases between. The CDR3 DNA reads TGTGCCAGCAGCCCCTGGGCCGGGGACGGCACCATATATTTT. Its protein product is CASSPWAGDGTIYF.

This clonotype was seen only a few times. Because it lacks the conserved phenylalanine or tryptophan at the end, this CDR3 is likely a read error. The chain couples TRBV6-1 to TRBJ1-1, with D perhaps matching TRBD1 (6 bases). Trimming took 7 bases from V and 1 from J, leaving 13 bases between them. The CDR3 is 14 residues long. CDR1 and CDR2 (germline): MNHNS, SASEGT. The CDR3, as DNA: TGTGCCAGCATGGAAGCCAGGGGGAACACTGAAGCTTTCTCT. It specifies CASMEARGNTEAFS.

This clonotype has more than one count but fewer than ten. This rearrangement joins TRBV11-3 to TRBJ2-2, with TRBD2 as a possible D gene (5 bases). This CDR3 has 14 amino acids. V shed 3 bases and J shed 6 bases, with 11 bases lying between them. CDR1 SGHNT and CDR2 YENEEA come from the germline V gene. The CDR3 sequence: CASSFTLASGELFF. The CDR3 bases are TGTGCCAGCAGCTTTACCCTAGCTTCCGGGGAGCTGTTTTTT.

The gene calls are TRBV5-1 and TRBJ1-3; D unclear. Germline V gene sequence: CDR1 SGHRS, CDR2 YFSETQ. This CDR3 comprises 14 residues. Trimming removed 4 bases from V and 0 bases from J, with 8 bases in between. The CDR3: CASSNHNSGNTIYF. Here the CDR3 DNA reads TGCGCCAGCAGCAACCACAACTCTGGAAACACCATATATTTT.

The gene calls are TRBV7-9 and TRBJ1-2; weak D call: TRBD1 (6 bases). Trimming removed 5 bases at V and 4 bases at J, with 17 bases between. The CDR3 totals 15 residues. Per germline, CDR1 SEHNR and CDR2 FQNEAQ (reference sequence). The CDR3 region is CASSPRQALLYGYTF. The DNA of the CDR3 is TGTGCCAGCAGCCCCCGACAGGCTCTTCTCTATGGCTACACCTTC.

CDR3 sequence reads: CSAKGTGELFF. For the CDR3, the DNA is TGCAGTGCTAAAGGAACCGGGGAGCTGTTTTTT. The chain is built from TRBV20-1 and TRBJ2-2; D uncertain. There are 11 residues in the CDR3. Trimming left V 4 bases short and J 5 bases short, with 5 bases between. Germline V CDR1 and CDR2: DFQATT, SNEGSKA (reference sequence).

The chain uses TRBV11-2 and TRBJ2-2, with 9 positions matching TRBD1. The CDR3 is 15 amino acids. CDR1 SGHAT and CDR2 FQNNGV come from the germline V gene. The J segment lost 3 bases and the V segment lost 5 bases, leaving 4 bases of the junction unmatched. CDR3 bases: TGTGCCAGCAGCCCCAGACAGGGGGACACCGGGGAGCTGTTTTTT. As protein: CASSPRQGDTGELFF.

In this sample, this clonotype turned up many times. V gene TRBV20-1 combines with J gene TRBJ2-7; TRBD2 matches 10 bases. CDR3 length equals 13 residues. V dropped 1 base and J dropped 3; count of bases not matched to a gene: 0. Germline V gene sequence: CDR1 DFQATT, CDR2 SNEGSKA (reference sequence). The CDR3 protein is CSARGTSGYEQYF. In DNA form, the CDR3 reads TGCAGTGCTAGAGGGACTAGCGGCTACGAGCAGTACTTC.

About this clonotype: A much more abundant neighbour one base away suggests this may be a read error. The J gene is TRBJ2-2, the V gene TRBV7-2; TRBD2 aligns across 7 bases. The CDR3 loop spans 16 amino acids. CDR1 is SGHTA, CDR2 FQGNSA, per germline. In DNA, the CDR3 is TGTGCCAGCAGCTTAGCAGGCGGGAGCTTCACCGGGGAGCTGTCTTTT. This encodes CASSLAGGSFTGELSF.

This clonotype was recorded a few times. CDR3 sequence (DNA): TGCAGTGTTCCCCTGGGCGGGGACGGCTACACCTTC. As protein: CSVPLGGDGYTF. This rearrangement joins TRBV20-1 to TRBJ1-2; D perhaps matches TRBD1 (5 bases). This CDR3 contains 12 residues. V was cut by 7 bases and J by 8 bases, with 17 bases left in between. Germline CDR1 is DFQATT and CDR2 is SNEGSKA (reference sequence).

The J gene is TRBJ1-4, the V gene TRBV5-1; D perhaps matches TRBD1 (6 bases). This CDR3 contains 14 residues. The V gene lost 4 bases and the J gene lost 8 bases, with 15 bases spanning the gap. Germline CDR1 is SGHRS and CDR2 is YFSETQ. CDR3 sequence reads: CASSRDTPGEKLFF. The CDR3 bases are TGCGCCAGCAGCCGGGACACCCCAGGAGAAAAACTGTTTTTT.

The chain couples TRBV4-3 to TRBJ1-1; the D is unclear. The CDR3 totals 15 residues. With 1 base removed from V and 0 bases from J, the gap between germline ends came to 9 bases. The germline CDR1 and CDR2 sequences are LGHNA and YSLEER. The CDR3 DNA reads TGCGCCAGCAGCCAAGCTTGGGTCATGAACACTGAAGCTTTCTTT. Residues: CASSQAWVMNTEAFF.

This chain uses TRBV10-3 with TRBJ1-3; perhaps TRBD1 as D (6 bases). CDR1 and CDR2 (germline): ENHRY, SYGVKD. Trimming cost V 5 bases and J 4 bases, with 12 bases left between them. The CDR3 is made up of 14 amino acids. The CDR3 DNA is TGTGCCATCAGTCAAGGGGGTCGAGGAAACACCATATATTTT. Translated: CAISQGGRGNTIYF.

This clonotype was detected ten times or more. The CDR3 is CATSRWGEGTEAFF. In nucleotides, the CDR3 is TGTGCCACCAGCAGATGGGGAGAGGGAACTGAAGCTTTCTTT. The rearrangement links TRBV15 to TRBJ1-1; D unclear. The ends were cut back, 2 bases at V and 5 bases at J, with 12 bases in the middle. CDR1 LNHNV and CDR2 YYDKDF come from the germline V gene (reference sequence). CDR3 size: 14 residues.

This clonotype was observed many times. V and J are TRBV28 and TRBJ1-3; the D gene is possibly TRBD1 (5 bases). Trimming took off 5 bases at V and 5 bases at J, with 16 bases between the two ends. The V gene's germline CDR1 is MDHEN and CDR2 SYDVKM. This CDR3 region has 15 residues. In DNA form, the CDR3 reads TGTGCCAGCAGTCCGCCGACAGTAGATCGAAACACCATATATTTT. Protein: CASSPPTVDRNTIYF.